This TCR beta chain was sequenced in a study of shared T cell receptors in the human thymus. TCRdb's copy holds only in-frame clones and misses some; the assay was immunoSEQ multiplex PCR. This sample carries about 660,000 clones, around 87% of them seen once, and the ten largest clones take about 0.01%. This CDR3 has 13 residues. CDR1 is SGHNT, CDR2 YENEEA, per germline. V dropped 8 bases and J dropped 2 bases, with 12 bases sitting between them. These data also featured in a second study, about human thymus T cells. From that report: Gene usage (both V and J) appeared biased in thymic and blood repertoires.

Sequencing was performed on thymocytes. The chain combines TRBV11-3 with TRBJ2-5, with D tentatively TRBD2 (6 bases). This receptor was obtained from a boy in the first two years of life with a congenital heart defect. The chain's CDR3 is CASGSGGQETQYF. The CDR3 DNA reads TGTGCCAGCGGGTCCGGGGGTCAAGAGACCCAGTACTTC.